The sequence of this T cell receptor beta chain was determined in a study of CD8+ T cells in alopecia areata. Study context: Percentage of affected scalp area was the basis on which treated patients' severity was scored.

Reverse transcription of extracted RNA yielded cDNA, which provided the sequencing template. Sequencing was performed with immunoSEQ multiplex PCR; in TCRdb, only in-frame clones are kept and a portion is missing. The sample contains about 40,000 clones, roughly 92% of which appear only once. Treatment denoted: oral pan-JAK inhibitor, 5-10 mg twice daily. With regard to this clone: A junction end diverges from the germline sequence, so it may reflect a read error.

The source material was CD8+ T cells sorted from blood, sampled at week 24, from a patient treated with tofacitinib. The sequence came from a human donor with alopecia areata.

The CDR3 DNA reads TGCGCCAGCAGCCAAGGTCTGGGGCTTGGAAACACCGTATATTTT. Protein sequence: CASSQGLGLGNTVYF. The chain joins TRBV4-1 to TRBJ1-3, with D tentatively TRBD1 (5 bases). Per germline, CDR1 MGHRA and CDR2 YSYEKL. This CDR3 region has 15 residues.